This passage covers 20 T cell receptor beta chains from one sample sequenced in a study of cytomegalovirus exposure and HLA in healthy donors. 60 Vbeta and 13 Jbeta primers were used in PCR. Some clones are missing from TCRdb's copy, which holds only in-frame ones; the method was immunoSEQ multiplex PCR. The listing contains fewer than 200,000 clones. The material sequenced was PBMCs. The receptors originated from a woman aged 60-70 years in good health and CMV-seronegative.

The chain carries TRBV6-6 and TRBJ1-4; 7 nucleotides align to TRBD1. J was trimmed by 8 bases and V by 6 bases; bases with no gene match: 9. This CDR3 has 14 residues. Looked up from germline, CDR1 is MNHNY and CDR2 is SVGAGI (reference sequence). Written as DNA, the CDR3 is TGTGCCAGCAGCTTAGGGGGCTCTAGAGAAAAACTGTTTTTT. It translates to CASSLGGSREKLFF.

The V call is TRBV7-2, the J call TRBJ1-4; maybe TRBD1 (6 bases). Germline assignment: CDR1 SGHTA and CDR2 FQGNSA. Trimming cost V 5 bases and J 1 base, with 14 bases left between them. The CDR3 has 16 residues. Here the CDR3 reads CASSPTTGLTNEKLFF. In nucleotides, the CDR3 is TGTGCCAGCAGCCCTACCACAGGGTTAACTAATGAAAAACTGTTTTTT.

The CDR3 loop is CASSPRQGPEETQYF. As DNA, the CDR3 is TGTGCCAGCTCACCGAGACAGGGTCCTGAGGAGACCCAGTACTTC. The chain uses TRBV18 and TRBJ2-5; TRBD1 aligns across 7 bases. V trimming: 3 bases; J trimming: 5 bases; junction bases outside the gene matches: 9. The CDR3 totals 15 residues. The germline gives CDR1 KGHSH, CDR2 LQKENI. Based on the CDR3 plus reference TRBV18 and TRBJ2-5, the full variable domain is NAGVMQNPRHLVRRRGQEARLRCSPMKGHSHVYWYRQLPEEGLKFMVYLQKENIIDESGMPKERFSAEFPKEGPSILRIQQVVRGDSAAYFCASSPRQGPEETQYFGPGTRLLVL.

The V call is TRBV7-9, the J call TRBJ1-5; D is possibly TRBD1 (5 bases). Germline CDR1 and CDR2: SEHNR and FQNEAQ (reference sequence). V was cut by 1 base and J by 3 bases, with 16 bases left in between. The CDR3 loop spans 17 amino acids. In nucleotides, the CDR3 is TGTGCCAGCAGCTTAGAAGGAAGGGGAGGGTACAATCAGCCCCAGCATTTT. Translation: CASSLEGRGGYNQPQHF. The entire variable domain, with the rest obtained from reference TRBV7-9 and TRBJ1-5, is as follows: DTGVSQNPRHKITKRGQNVTFRCDPISEHNRLYWYRQTLGQGPEFLTYFQNEAQLEKSRLLSDRFSAERPKGSFSTLEIQRTEQGDSAMYLCASSLEGRGGYNQPQHFGDGTRLSIL.

The gene calls are TRBV7-3 and TRBJ2-7, with TRBD2 identical over 11 bases. Germline trimming cut 3 bases from V and 3 bases from J; bases unmatched to any gene: 1. CDR3 length: 14 amino acids. The germline V gene has CDR1 SGHTA and CDR2 FQGTGA. CDR3 protein: CASSFGTSGYEQYF. CDR3 nucleotides: TGTGCCAGCAGCTTCGGGACTAGCGGCTACGAGCAGTACTTC.

The rearrangement uses TRBV9 and TRBJ2-1; TRBD2 matches at 9 bases. The CDR3 length is 15 residues. CDR1 is SGDLS and CDR2 is YYNGEE in the germline V gene. The V gene end was trimmed by 5 bases and the J gene end by 8 bases; junction bases not matched to a gene: 11. Here the CDR3 reads CASRGSGGPRDEQFF. CDR3 DNA sequence: TGTGCCAGCAGGGGGAGCGGGGGGCCTAGAGATGAGCAGTTCTTC.

The V gene is TRBV15, the J gene TRBJ2-7; possible D gene TRBD2, 7 bases. Between the trimmed V and J ends, which lost 5 bases and 2 bases, there was a span of 13 bases. CDR1 is LNHNV and CDR2 is YYDKDF in the germline V gene (reference sequence). The CDR3 consists of 14 residues. The CDR3, as DNA: TGTGCCACCAGCGGGGGGGCGGGAGCCTACGAGCAGTACTTC. This translates into CATSGGAGAYEQYF.

The J gene is TRBJ2-7, the V gene TRBV29-1; 7 bases line up with TRBD2. This CDR3 contains 12 residues. The germline CDR1 and CDR2 sequences are SQVTM and ANQGSEA. J was trimmed by 3 bases and V by 7 bases; bases with no gene match: 6. The CDR3 loop reads CSAGGTHYEQYF. The CDR3 coding sequence is TGCAGCGCGGGGGGAACTCACTACGAGCAGTACTTC.

In the case of this clone: An end of the junction does not agree with germline; a read error may underlie this. The chain links TRBV30 to TRBJ1-2, with 11 nucleotides matching TRBD1. Germline V gene lookup returns CDR1 GTSNPN and CDR2 SVGIG (reference sequence). The length of the CDR3 is 15 residues. The CDR3 coding sequence is TGTGCCTGGAGTGAGGGGACAGGGGGTAACGATGGCTACACCTTC. Its translation is CAWSEGTGGNDGYTF.

The chain carries TRBV27 and TRBJ1-1, with a tentative D call TRBD1 (6 bases). V gave up 4 bases and J gave up 1 base, with 10 bases separating them. CDR3 size: 14 residues. Germline CDR1 reads MNHEY; CDR2 reads SMNVEV (reference sequence). CDR3 in DNA: TGTGCCAGCAGTTCCGACAGGTCGAACACTGAAGCTTTCTTT. Amino acid sequence: CASSSDRSNTEAFF.

This chain links TRBV6-6 with TRBJ2-7; D unresolved. Germline V lookup: CDR1 MNHNY, CDR2 SVGAGI (reference sequence). The CDR3 runs to 13 residues. Trimming pared 2 bases from V and 2 bases from J, leaving 7 bases between. CDR3 sequence reads: CASSYVRTYEQYF. The CDR3 DNA reads as TGTGCCAGCAGTTACGTCAGAACCTACGAGCAGTACTTC.

The gene calls are TRBV7-9 and TRBJ1-5, with a weak D call TRBD1 (5 bases). Per the germline V gene, CDR1 is SEHNR and CDR2 is FQNEAQ (reference sequence). The CDR3 contains 13 residues. The V end lost 5 bases, the J end lost 6 bases, and 11 bases lay between the germline ends. This chain's CDR3 is CASSPGRGQPQHF. CDR3 nucleotides: TGTGCCAGCAGCCCCGGAAGGGGTCAGCCCCAGCATTTT.

On this clone: A read error may account for a junction end that differs from germline. The V and J genes are TRBV19 and TRBJ2-1, with D possibly TRBD2 on 6 matching bases. Germline CDR1 and CDR2: LNHDA and SQIVND (reference sequence). The CDR3 has 20 residues. The CDR3 loop reads CASSLDSNGRTFGSYNEQFF. In nucleotides, the CDR3 is TGTGCCAGTAGTCTAGACAGTAACGGGAGAACGTTCGGCTCCTACAATGAGCAGTTCTTC.

The rearrangement uses TRBV6-5 and TRBJ2-5; D not resolved. CDR3 length: 13 amino acids. Germline loops: CDR1 MNHEY, CDR2 SVGAGI. Trimming shortened V by 3 bases and J by 5 bases, and 10 bases separated the two germline ends. CDR3: CASSYDGEETQYF. The CDR3 nucleotides read TGTGCCAGCAGTTATGATGGAGAGGAGACCCAGTACTTC.

The chain is built from TRBV6-6 and TRBJ2-5; 9 nucleotides line up with TRBD1. V lost 5 bases and J lost 3; bases outside the gene matches: 4. In germline, CDR1 is MNHNY, CDR2 SVGAGI (reference sequence). This CDR3 has 14 residues. CDR3 nucleotides: TGTGCCAGCAGTCGACAGGGGGATAAAGAGACCCAGTACTTC. Amino acid sequence: CASSRQGDKETQYF.

The chain carries TRBV7-2 and TRBJ1-2; D unresolved. From germline, CDR1 is SGHTA and CDR2 FQGNSA. Trimming took 2 bases from V and 4 from J, leaving 11 bases between them. There are 14 residues in the CDR3. The CDR3 sequence: CASSLRSLVYGYTF. The CDR3 nucleotides are TGTGCCAGCAGCTTACGCTCCTTAGTCTATGGCTACACCTTC.

The chain uses TRBV6-5 and TRBJ2-1, with 7 bases fitting TRBD2. With V trimmed by 6 bases and J by 2 bases, 7 bases remained unmatched. The germline gives CDR1 MNHEY, CDR2 SVGAGI. This CDR3 is built from 15 residues. The CDR3, as DNA: TGTGCCAGCAGGCCTACCCGGGAGGCCTACAATGAGCAGTTCTTC. Translated, it gives CASRPTREAYNEQFF.

This chain uses TRBV7-8 with TRBJ2-5, with TRBD1 matching over 7 bases. V dropped 5 bases and J dropped 3; count of bases not matched to a gene: 12. Germline-derived CDR1 and CDR2 are SGHVS and FQNEAQ. The CDR3 is made up of 16 amino acids. CDR3 region: CASSPNTGTEKETQYF. The CDR3 coding sequence is TGTGCCAGCAGCCCCAATACCGGGACAGAGAAAGAGACCCAGTACTTC.

V is TRBV6-5 and J is TRBJ2-5; 7 bases align to TRBD2. After removal of 0 bases from V and 1 base from J, the junction contained 2 bases not matched to a gene. This CDR3 contains 15 residues. In germline, CDR1 is MNHEY, CDR2 SVGAGI. This CDR3 reads CASSYSGRGQETQYF. In DNA form, the CDR3 reads TGTGCCAGCAGTTACTCGGGGAGGGGCCAAGAGACCCAGTACTTC.

The chain has TRBV4-1 and TRBJ1-4, with a tentative D call TRBD1 (6 bases). From germline, CDR1 is MGHRA and CDR2 YSYEKL. CDR3 length: 18 residues. Trimming left V 0 bases short and J 0 bases short, with 14 bases between. Written as DNA, the CDR3 is TGCGCCAGCAGCCAAGATGCCCTCGACAGGCCAACTAATGAAAAACTGTTTTTT. Its protein product is CASSQDALDRPTNEKLFF.